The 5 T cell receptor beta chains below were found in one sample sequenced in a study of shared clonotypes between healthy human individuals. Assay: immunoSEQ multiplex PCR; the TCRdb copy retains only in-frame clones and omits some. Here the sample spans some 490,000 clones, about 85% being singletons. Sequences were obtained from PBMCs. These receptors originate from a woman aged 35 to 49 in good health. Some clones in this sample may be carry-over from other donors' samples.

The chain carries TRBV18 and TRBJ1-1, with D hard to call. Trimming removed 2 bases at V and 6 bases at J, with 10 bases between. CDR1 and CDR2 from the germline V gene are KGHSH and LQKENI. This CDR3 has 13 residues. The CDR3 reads CASSPTASPEAFF. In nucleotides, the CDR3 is TGTGCCAGCTCACCAACCGCCTCTCCTGAAGCTTTCTTT. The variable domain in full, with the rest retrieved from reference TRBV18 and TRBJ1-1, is NAGVMQNPRHLVRRRGQEARLRCSPMKGHSHVYWYRQLPEEGLKFMVYLQKENIIDESGMPKERFSAEFPKEGPSILRIQQVVRGDSAAYFCASSPTASPEAFFGQGTRLTVV.

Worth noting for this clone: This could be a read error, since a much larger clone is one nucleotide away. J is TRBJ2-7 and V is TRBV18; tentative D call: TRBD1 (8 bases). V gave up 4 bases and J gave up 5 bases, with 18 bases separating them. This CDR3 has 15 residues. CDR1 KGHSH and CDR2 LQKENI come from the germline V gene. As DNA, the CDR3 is TGTGCCAGCTCACACAGGGGGGAGGGGCTGGACGAGCAGTACTTC. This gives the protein CASSHRGEGLDEQYF. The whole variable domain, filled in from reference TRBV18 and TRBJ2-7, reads NAGVMQNPRHLVRRRGQEARLRCSPMKGHSHVYWYRQLPEEGLKFMVYLQKENIIDESGMPKERFSAEFPKEGPSILRIQQVVRGDSAAYFCASSHRGEGLDEQYFGPGTRLTVT.

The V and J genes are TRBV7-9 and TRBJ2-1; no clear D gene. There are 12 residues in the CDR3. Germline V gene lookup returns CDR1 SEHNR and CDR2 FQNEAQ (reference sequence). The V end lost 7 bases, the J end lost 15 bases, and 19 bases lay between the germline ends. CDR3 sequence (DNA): TGTGCCAGCATAGGCCCCTACTACGGAGTGTTCTTC. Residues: CASIGPYYGVFF. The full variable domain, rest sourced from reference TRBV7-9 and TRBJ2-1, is DTGVSQNPRHKITKRGQNVTFRCDPISEHNRLYWYRQTLGQGPEFLTYFQNEAQLEKSRLLSDRFSAERPKGSFSTLEIQRTEQGDSAMYLCASIGPYYGVFFGPGTRLTVL.

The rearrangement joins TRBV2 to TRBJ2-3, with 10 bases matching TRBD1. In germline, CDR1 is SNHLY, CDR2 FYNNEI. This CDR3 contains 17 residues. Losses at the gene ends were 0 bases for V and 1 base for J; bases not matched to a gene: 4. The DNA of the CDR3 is TGTGCCAGCAGTGAAGCGGGGACAGGGGCCGGCACAGATACGCAGTATTTT. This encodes CASSEAGTGAGTDTQYF.

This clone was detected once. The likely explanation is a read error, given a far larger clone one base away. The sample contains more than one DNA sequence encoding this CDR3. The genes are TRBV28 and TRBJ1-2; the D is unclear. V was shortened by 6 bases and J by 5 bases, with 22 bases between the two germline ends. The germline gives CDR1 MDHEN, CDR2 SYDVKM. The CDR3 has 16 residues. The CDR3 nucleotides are TGTGCCAGCAGCTTGGCGACAACTCAAATCTTTTATGGCTACACCTTC. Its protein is CASSLATTQIFYGYTF.